The 7 T cell receptor beta chains given below trace back to one sample, sequenced in a study of T cell responses to AZD1222 COVID-19 vaccine. Repertoires were generated with immunoSEQ multiplex PCR, while TCRdb's copy carries only in-frame clones and drops some. The sample consists of about 93,000 clones, roughly nine tenths of them appearing once. The sequencing here drew on peripheral blood, taken on day 0 of MenACWY control vaccination. These receptors were taken from an adult in good health.

The V gene is TRBV5-8, the J gene TRBJ1-2; tentative D call: TRBD1 (6 bases). Looked up from germline, CDR1 is SGHTS and CDR2 is YDEGEE. The V gene lost 7 bases and the J gene lost 4 bases, with 14 bases spanning the gap. The CDR3 is 13 residues long. The CDR3 spells CASGYRAGYGYTF. In DNA, the CDR3 is TGTGCCAGCGGATACAGGGCTGGCTATGGCTACACCTTC.

The chain uses TRBV9 and TRBJ1-1; 7 nucleotides align to TRBD1. Germline V lookup: CDR1 SGDLS, CDR2 YYNGEE. The ends lost 5 bases at V and 0 bases at J; junction bases unmatched: 1. The CDR3 runs 13 residues. The CDR3 protein is CASSGTVNTEAFF. Here the CDR3 DNA reads TGTGCCAGCAGTGGGACAGTGAACACTGAAGCTTTCTTT.

This rearrangement joins TRBV7-2 to TRBJ1-2, with D unclear. Germline V lookup: CDR1 SGHTA, CDR2 FQGNSA. V lost 3 bases to trimming and J lost 8 bases, with 19 bases between them. The CDR3 has 15 residues. In DNA, the CDR3 is TGTGCCAGCAGCTTCGCCCTAAACAGCTTTGGCGGCTACACCTTC. This encodes CASSFALNSFGGYTF. The whole variable domain, filled in from reference TRBV7-2 and TRBJ1-2, reads GAGVSQSPSNKVTEKGKDVELRCDPISGHTALYWYRQSLGQGLEFLIYFQGNSAPDKSGLPSDRFSAERTGGSVSTLTIQRTQQEDSAVYLCASSFALNSFGGYTFGSGTRLTVV.

This chain joins TRBV5-1 and TRBJ1-4, with a weak D call TRBD1 (5 bases). The V and J ends lost 4 bases and 4 bases respectively, with 11 bases between them. This CDR3 is built from 14 residues. CDR1 and CDR2 from the germline V gene are SGHRS and YFSETQ. The CDR3 coding sequence is TGCGCCAGCAGCCAGGACATTAATAATGAAAAACTGTTTTTT. Residues: CASSQDINNEKLFF.

The V and J genes are TRBV6-5 and TRBJ1-1, with 8 bases identical to TRBD1. CDR1 and CDR2 (germline): MNHEY, SVGAGI. There are 14 residues in the CDR3. Trimming cost V 6 bases and J 1 base; bases outside gene matches: 4. Written as DNA, the CDR3 is TGTGCCAGCAGACTTGGGACAGGGAACACTGAAGCTTTCTTT. As protein: CASRLGTGNTEAFF.

V is TRBV11-2 and J is TRBJ1-6; D is unclear. V was clipped by 5 bases and J by 10 bases, with 9 bases between them. The CDR3 is made up of 12 amino acids. Germline CDR1 is SGHAT and CDR2 is FQNNGV. Here the CDR3 DNA reads TGTGCCAGCAGCGGGCTTTTGTCACCCCTCCACTTT. It yields the protein CASSGLLSPLHF.

The rearrangement joins TRBV5-1 to TRBJ1-2; TRBD1 matches at 10 bases. V gave up 4 bases and J gave up 6 bases; unmatched junction bases: 6. The CDR3 covers 14 residues. Per germline, CDR1 SGHRS and CDR2 YFSETQ. CDR3 nucleotide sequence: TGCGCCAGCAGCCCGGGACAGGGGACGCATGGCTACACCTTC. As protein: CASSPGQGTHGYTF.